This T cell receptor beta chain was captured in a study of blood T cell repertoires in COVID-19. Study details: Sites across the United States, Italy and Spain contributed samples from acute and convalescent COVID-19.

Profiling relied on immunoSEQ multiplex PCR, and the TCRdb table lists in-frame clones only, not all of them. The sample consists of under 300,000 clones, around four fifths of them appearing once. The germline gives CDR1 LNHDA, CDR2 SQIVND (reference sequence). The CDR3 is 15 amino acids. The germline V and J ends were trimmed by 6 bases and 0 bases, with 12 bases remaining between them. The chain links TRBV19 to TRBJ2-1; possibly TRBD2 for D (6 bases). The sample was peripheral blood. This TCR was sampled from a woman in her fifties or sixties with active or convalescent COVID-19. CDR3 sequence reads: CASSRGGSSYNEQFF. CDR3 DNA sequence: TGTGCCAGTAGCCGCGGAGGGAGCTCCTACAATGAGCAGTTCTTC.